This entry lists 30 T cell receptor beta chains sequenced from one sample in a study of shared clonotypes between healthy human individuals. TCRdb's copy holds only in-frame clones and misses some; the assay was immunoSEQ multiplex PCR. Seen here are about 2,500,000 clones, approximately 92% observed once, and the top ten hold 0.11% to 0.15%. The sequenced sample consisted of naive CD4+ T cells sorted from blood. Described subset: CD45RA+ positively selected. The receptors shown here come from a man between 18 and 35 years old in good health.

This rearrangement joins TRBV6-1 to TRBJ1-6; 7 bases map to TRBD1. Germline V gene data show CDR1 as MNHNS and CDR2 as SASEGT. Trimming took 7 bases from V and 5 from J; bases not matched to a gene: 8. This CDR3 is built from 15 residues. The DNA for the CDR3 is TGTGCCAGCAAATCGACAGGGCTTAATAATTCACCCCTCCACTTT. Translating it yields CASKSTGLNNSPLHF.

The rearrangement joins TRBV20-1 to TRBJ2-5; D is perhaps TRBD2 (5 bases). CDR1 is DFQATT and CDR2 is SNEGSKA in the germline V gene (reference sequence). The CDR3 has 11 amino acids. CDR3 in amino acids: CMLAVGGTQYF. The CDR3 bases are TGCATGCTAGCCGTCGGCGGGACCCAGTACTTC.

The chain employs TRBV6-1 and TRBJ2-3; possible D gene TRBD1, 6 bases. This CDR3 region has 12 residues. The V gene lost 8 bases and the J gene lost 9 bases, with 15 bases spanning the gap. Germline V gene data show CDR1 as MNHNS and CDR2 as SASEGT. CDR3 nucleotide sequence: TGTGCCAGCCGGGACACGTCTGTCACGCAGTATTTT. Translation gives CASRDTSVTQYF.

The chain combines TRBV2 with TRBJ2-1; TRBD2 aligns across 12 bases. V lost 3 bases to trimming and J lost 9 bases; unmatched junction nucleotides: 6. The CDR3 runs to 15 residues. Germline V gene data show CDR1 as SNHLY and CDR2 as FYNNEI. The CDR3 nucleotides are TGTGCCAGCAGTGATTGGACTAGCGGGGACGGTGAGCAGTTCTTC. Its translation is CASSDWTSGDGEQFF.

The gene calls are TRBV5-1 and TRBJ2-7, with a tentative D call TRBD1 (7 bases). This CDR3 has 15 amino acids. The germline V gene encodes CDR1 SGHRS and CDR2 YFSETQ. The ends were cut back, 1 base at V and 0 bases at J, with 11 bases in the middle. The CDR3 DNA follows: TGCGCCAGCAGCTTGCAGGGGGGCACCTCCTACGAGCAGTACTTC. Its translation is CASSLQGGTSYEQYF.

This chain links TRBV6-9 with TRBJ2-7; D ambiguous. V was pared by 9 bases and J by 0 bases, with 42 bases between. The CDR3 has 23 residues. CDR1 MNHGY and CDR2 SVAAGI come from the germline V gene. The CDR3 coding sequence is TGTGCCAGTCCATGGAAAACCACCAACTTTTACCGAACCCACAGCATACCCTCCTACGAGCAGTACTTC. Translated: CASPWKTTNFYRTHSIPSYEQYF.

The V gene is TRBV7-9, the J gene TRBJ2-7; D unresolved. The length of the CDR3 is 11 residues. V lost 2 bases and J 4 bases, leaving 3 bases between the germline ends. Germline V gene data show CDR1 as SEHNR and CDR2 as FQNEAQ (reference sequence). The DNA for the CDR3 is TGTGCCAGCAGCTTATTGTACGAGCAGTACTTC. The encoded protein is CASSLLYEQYF. The full variable domain, completed using reference TRBV7-9 and TRBJ2-7, is DTGVSQNPRHKITKRGQNVTFRCDPISEHNRLYWYRQTLGQGPEFLTYFQNEAQLEKSRLLSDRFSAERPKGSFSTLEIQRTEQGDSAMYLCASSLLYEQYFGPGTRLTVT.

CDR3 nucleotides: TGTGCCAGCTCACCAGACCAGCGGGAAACCGGGGAGCTGTTTTTT. It specifies CASSPDQRETGELFF. V usage is TRBV18 and J usage is TRBJ2-2; the match to TRBD2 covers 7 bases. V lost 2 bases to trimming and J lost 5 bases; unmatched junction nucleotides: 5. The CDR3 is made up of 15 amino acids. Germline CDR1 is KGHSH and CDR2 is LQKENI.

V gene TRBV10-3 combines with J gene TRBJ1-1; weak D call: TRBD1 (5 bases). The CDR3 totals 15 residues. The germline gives CDR1 ENHRY, CDR2 SYGVKD. V was clipped by 2 bases and J by 0 bases, with 10 bases between them. The CDR3 is CAISETGPMNTEAFF. The DNA for the CDR3 is TGTGCCATCAGTGAGACAGGCCCCATGAACACTGAAGCTTTCTTT.

V usage is TRBV5-6 and J usage is TRBJ1-2; 7 nucleotides align to TRBD1. There are 14 residues in the CDR3. The junction had 4 bases not matched to a gene; V was cut back by 4 bases and J by 1 base. Germline-derived CDR1 and CDR2 are SGHDT and YYEEEE. CDR3 DNA sequence: TGTGCCAGCAGCCCGGGACAGTTTAACTATGGCTACACCTTC. Translated: CASSPGQFNYGYTF.

This clone was found a few times. The same CDR3 can be traced to other DNA sequences in this sample. The V and J genes are TRBV5-4 and TRBJ2-1; no firm D call. CDR1 and CDR2 from the germline V gene are SGHNT and YYREEE (reference sequence). Trimming left V 3 bases short and J 2 bases short, with 3 bases between. The CDR3 has 12 amino acids. The CDR3 coding sequence is TGTGCCAGCAGCTCGACCTACAATGAGCAGTTCTTC. It encodes CASSSTYNEQFF.

J is TRBJ1-4 and V is TRBV6-5; D remains ambiguous. Germline values: CDR1 MNHEY, CDR2 SVGAGI. CDR3 length: 14 residues. V was trimmed by 7 bases and J by 3 bases, leaving 12 bases between them. CDR3 protein: CASTRGGANEKLFF. The CDR3 DNA follows: TGTGCCAGCACCCGCGGCGGAGCTAATGAAAAACTGTTTTTT.

This clone appeared a single time. The CDR3 region is CASSSGPRSGNTIYF. CDR3 nucleotide sequence: TGTGCCAGCAGCTCGGGACCGCGCTCTGGAAACACCATATATTTT. This chain links TRBV14 with TRBJ1-3; maybe TRBD1 (5 bases). V was clipped by 5 bases and J by 0 bases, with 11 bases between them. Germline CDR1 reads SGHDN; CDR2 reads FVKESK. The CDR3 runs 15 residues.

The V call is TRBV21-1, the J call TRBJ2-5. TRBV21-1 is deemed a pseudogene. The CDR3 sequence is 13 residues long. The CDR3 loop is CASLYGRQETQYF. The CDR3 nucleotides are TGTGCCAGTCTCTACGGCAGACAAGAGACCCAGTACTTC.

The chain couples TRBV19 to TRBJ1-2; D gene uncertain. Germline values: CDR1 LNHDA, CDR2 SQIVND (reference sequence). There are 14 residues in the CDR3. V gave up 4 bases and J gave up 4 bases, with 13 bases separating them. The CDR3 loop is CASSTDMTLYGYTF. CDR3 in DNA: TGTGCCAGTAGTACCGACATGACTCTCTATGGCTACACCTTC.

This rearrangement joins TRBV9 to TRBJ2-1, with TRBD2 matching over 11 bases. Germline V gene sequence: CDR1 SGDLS, CDR2 YYNGEE. This CDR3 spans 16 amino acids. The V and J ends lost 2 bases and 2 bases, in that order; junction bases with no gene match: 3. As DNA, the CDR3 is TGTGCCAGCAGCGTTCCGGGACTAGCGGCCTACAATGAGCAGTTCTTC. The encoded protein is CASSVPGLAAYNEQFF.

The genes are TRBV2 and TRBJ2-1; TRBD2 matches at 12 bases. J was trimmed by 6 bases and V by 6 bases; bases with no gene match: 12. Germline CDR1 and CDR2: SNHLY and FYNNEI. This CDR3 is 17 amino acids long. DNA for the CDR3: TGTGCCAGCAGAACTGGACTAGCGGGGCCGTCCGTCAATGAGCAGTTCTTC. Translating gives CASRTGLAGPSVNEQFF.

About this clone itself: This sample also contains other DNA sequences that code for the same CDR3. V usage is TRBV7-2 and J usage is TRBJ2-5; D is possibly TRBD2 (5 bases). The CDR3 contains 15 residues. Germline values: CDR1 SGHTA, CDR2 FQGNSA. Trimming cost V 0 bases and J 2 bases, with 10 bases left between them. The chain's CDR3 is CASSLAGRGQETQYF. The CDR3 DNA reads as TGTGCCAGCAGCTTAGCGGGCCGGGGTCAAGAGACCCAGTACTTC.

CDR3 in DNA: TGTGCCAGTAACCTGGGGAGATGGGGTGACTATGGCTACACCTTC. Encoded protein: CASNLGRWGDYGYTF. This sequence joins TRBV19 and TRBJ1-2; D is ambiguous. CDR1 and CDR2 (germline): LNHDA, SQIVND (reference sequence). The CDR3 spans 15 residues. Trimming shortened V by 7 bases and J by 3 bases, and 18 bases separated the two germline ends.

V usage is TRBV11-3 and J usage is TRBJ2-3; the D is unclear. Germline-derived CDR1 and CDR2 are SGHNT and YENEEA. V shed 5 bases and J shed 5 bases, with 8 bases lying between them. CDR3 length equals 12 residues. The CDR3 protein is CASSARIDTQYF. The CDR3 DNA is TGTGCCAGCAGCGCCCGGATAGATACGCAGTATTTT.

The V call is TRBV19, the J call TRBJ1-5; D remains ambiguous. The V end lost 4 bases, the J end lost 1 base, and 17 bases lay between the germline ends. CDR1 and CDR2 (germline): LNHDA, SQIVND (reference sequence). This CDR3 region has 17 residues. The CDR3 protein is CASSTTHTEWSNQPQHF. In DNA form, the CDR3 reads TGTGCCAGTAGTACCACCCACACGGAATGGAGCAATCAGCCCCAGCATTTT.

The chain couples TRBV4-3 to TRBJ2-2; D not resolved. CDR1 is LGHNA and CDR2 is YSLEER in the germline V gene. The V end was cut by 0 bases, the J end by 9 bases, with 11 bases between. CDR3 length: 14 amino acids. The CDR3 bases are TGCGCCAGCAGCCAAGATCAAATGGGCCGGGAGCTGTTTTTT. Translation gives CASSQDQMGRELFF.

The rearrangement uses TRBV2 and TRBJ2-7, with D perhaps TRBD1 or TRBD2 (5 bases each). Trimming shortened V by 6 bases and J by 5 bases, and 29 bases separated the two germline ends. Per the germline V gene, CDR1 is SNHLY and CDR2 is FYNNEI. CDR3 size: 18 residues. The CDR3, as DNA: TGTGCCAGCAGAGGGGTCAGCGGTCAAATAGACGGTCGTGACGAGCAGTACTTC. Its protein product is CASRGVSGQIDGRDEQYF.

The V gene is TRBV7-9, the J gene TRBJ1-1, with D unclear. This CDR3 spans 12 amino acids. V dropped 4 bases and J dropped 4 bases, with 7 bases sitting between them. Germline V gives CDR1 SEHNR, CDR2 FQNEAQ (reference sequence). The CDR3 sequence is CASSSVLTEAFF. The CDR3 DNA reads as TGTGCCAGCAGCTCCGTGCTCACTGAAGCTTTCTTT. Variable domain in full (rest from reference TRBV7-9 and TRBJ1-1): DTGVSQNPRHKITKRGQNVTFRCDPISEHNRLYWYRQTLGQGPEFLTYFQNEAQLEKSRLLSDRFSAERPKGSFSTLEIQRTEQGDSAMYLCASSSVLTEAFFGQGTRLTVV.

This chain connects TRBV4-2 to TRBJ2-2; the match to TRBD2 covers 9 bases. Germline V gives CDR1 LGHNA, CDR2 YNFKEQ. The CDR3 sequence is 16 residues long. Losses at the gene ends were 1 base for V and 4 bases for J; bases not matched to a gene: 4. CDR3 residues: CASSQGLAVTTGELFF. The CDR3 DNA follows: TGTGCCAGCAGCCAAGGACTAGCGGTCACCACCGGGGAGCTGTTTTTT.

The chain couples TRBV5-4 to TRBJ2-5, with D perhaps TRBD1 (5 bases). Trimming pared 4 bases from V and 1 base from J, leaving 14 bases between. The germline CDR1 and CDR2 sequences are SGHNT and YYREEE (reference sequence). The CDR3 has 15 amino acids. CDR3 amino acids: CASSPASRVQETQYF. The CDR3 nucleotides are TGTGCCAGCAGCCCGGCCAGCAGGGTCCAAGAGACCCAGTACTTC.

The J gene is TRBJ2-3, the V gene TRBV11-3; D unresolved. The CDR3 has 14 amino acids. Trimming pared 1 base from V and 2 bases from J, leaving 7 bases between. Germline CDR1 is SGHNT and CDR2 is YENEEA. As DNA, the CDR3 is TGTGCCAGCAGCTTAGGTCCGGACACAGATACGCAGTATTTT. Its protein product is CASSLGPDTDTQYF.

The rearrangement uses TRBV10-3 and TRBJ2-3, with D unclear. This CDR3 has 15 amino acids. Trimming removed 10 bases at V and 0 bases at J, with 17 bases between. Germline CDR1 ENHRY, CDR2 SYGVKD. The CDR3 DNA reads as TGTGCCACCTCAATGGGCGCGGCTAGCACAGATACGCAGTATTTT. It codes for CATSMGAASTDTQYF.

The chain uses TRBV19 and TRBJ1-1, with unresolved D. Trimming removed 3 bases at V and 1 base at J, with 9 bases between. This CDR3 has 14 amino acids. Germline values: CDR1 LNHDA, CDR2 SQIVND (reference sequence). CDR3 nucleotides: TGTGCCAGTAGTATCCAGAACCAGAACACTGAAGCTTTCTTT. The encoded protein is CASSIQNQNTEAFF.

The chain employs TRBV28 and TRBJ2-7; D is unclear. CDR3 size: 15 residues. Germline lookup yields CDR1 MDHEN and CDR2 SYDVKM. Between the trimmed V and J ends, which lost 5 bases and 4 bases, there was a span of 18 bases. The CDR3 DNA reads TGTGCCAGCAGTACCGGACCGATTTCGCTTTACGAGCAGTACTTC. It translates to CASSTGPISLYEQYF.